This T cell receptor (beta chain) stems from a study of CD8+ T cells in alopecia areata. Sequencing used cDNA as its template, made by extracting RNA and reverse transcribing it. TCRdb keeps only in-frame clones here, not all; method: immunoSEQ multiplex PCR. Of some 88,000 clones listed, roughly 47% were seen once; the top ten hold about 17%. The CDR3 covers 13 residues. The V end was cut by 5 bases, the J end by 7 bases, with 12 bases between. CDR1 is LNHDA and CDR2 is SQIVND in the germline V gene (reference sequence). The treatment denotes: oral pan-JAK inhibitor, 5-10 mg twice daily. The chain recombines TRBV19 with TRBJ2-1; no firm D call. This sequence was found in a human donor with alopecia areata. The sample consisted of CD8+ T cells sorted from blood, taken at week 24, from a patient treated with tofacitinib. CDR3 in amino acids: CASSARIANEQFF. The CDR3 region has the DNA TGTGCCAGTAGTGCTCGGATCGCGAATGAGCAGTTCTTC.